Here is one TCR beta chain with its context. The data were obtained in a study of cytomegalovirus exposure and HLA in healthy donors. Study in general: As released early, the data held about 85 million unique TCRs from HLA-typed donors.

The germline CDR1 and CDR2 sequences are MNHEY and SVGAGI. This CDR3 has 13 residues. The V and J ends lost 6 bases and 0 bases respectively, with 5 bases between them. The PCR used 60 Vbeta and 13 Jbeta primers. Data came from immunoSEQ multiplex PCR; TCRdb stores just in-frame clones and leaves some out. This sample yields some 140,000 clones, of which around 81% are seen a single time; 4.5% to 7% belongs to the top ten. This TCR came from a middle-aged woman in good health and CMV-seropositive. The source material was PBMCs. This chain joins TRBV6-5 and TRBJ2-2, with D uncertain. The CDR3 loop is CASRTTNTGELFF. The CDR3 nucleotides are TGTGCCAGCAGAACAACGAACACCGGGGAGCTGTTTTTT.